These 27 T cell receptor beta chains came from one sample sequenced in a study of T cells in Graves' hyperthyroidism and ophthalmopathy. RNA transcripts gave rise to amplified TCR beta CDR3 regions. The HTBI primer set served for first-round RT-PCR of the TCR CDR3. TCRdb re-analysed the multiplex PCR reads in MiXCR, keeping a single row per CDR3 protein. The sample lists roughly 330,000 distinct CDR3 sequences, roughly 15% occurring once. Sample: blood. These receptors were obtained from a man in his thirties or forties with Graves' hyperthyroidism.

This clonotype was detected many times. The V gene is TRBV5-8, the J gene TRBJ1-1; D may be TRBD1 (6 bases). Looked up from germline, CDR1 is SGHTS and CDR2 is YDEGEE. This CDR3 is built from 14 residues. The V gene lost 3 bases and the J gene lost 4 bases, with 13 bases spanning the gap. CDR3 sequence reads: CASSSRTGSTEAFF. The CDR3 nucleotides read TGTGCCAGCAGCTCCCGAACAGGGAGCACTGAAGCTTTCTTT.

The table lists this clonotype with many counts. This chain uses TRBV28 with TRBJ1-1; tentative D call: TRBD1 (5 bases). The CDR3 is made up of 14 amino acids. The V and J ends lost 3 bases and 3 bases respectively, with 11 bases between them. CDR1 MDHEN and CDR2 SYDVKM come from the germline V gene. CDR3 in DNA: TGTGCCAGCAGTTTGTGGGGGGGATACACTGAAGCTTTCTTT. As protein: CASSLWGGYTEAFF.

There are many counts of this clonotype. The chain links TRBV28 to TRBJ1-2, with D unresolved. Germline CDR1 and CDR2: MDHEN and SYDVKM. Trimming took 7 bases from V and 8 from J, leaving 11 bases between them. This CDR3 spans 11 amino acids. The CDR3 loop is CASTHSKGYTF. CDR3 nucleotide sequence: TGTGCCAGCACGCATTCTAAAGGCTACACCTTC.

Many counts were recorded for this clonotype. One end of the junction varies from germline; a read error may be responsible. The CDR3 protein is CASSRTRSTDTQYF. The CDR3 region has the DNA TGCGCCAGCAGCAGGACACGAAGCACAGATACGCAGTATTTT. The chain has TRBV11-3 and TRBJ2-3; weak D call: TRBD1 (5 bases). The CDR3 runs 14 residues. Germline V gene sequence: CDR1 SGHNT, CDR2 YENEEA.

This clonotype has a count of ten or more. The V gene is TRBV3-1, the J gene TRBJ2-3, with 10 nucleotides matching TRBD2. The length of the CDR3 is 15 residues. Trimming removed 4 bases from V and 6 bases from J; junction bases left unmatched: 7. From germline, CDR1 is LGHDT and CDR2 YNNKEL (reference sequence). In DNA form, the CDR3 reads TGTGCCAGCAGCCTGAGCGGGAGGGGGACCGATACGCAGTATTTT. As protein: CASSLSGRGTDTQYF.

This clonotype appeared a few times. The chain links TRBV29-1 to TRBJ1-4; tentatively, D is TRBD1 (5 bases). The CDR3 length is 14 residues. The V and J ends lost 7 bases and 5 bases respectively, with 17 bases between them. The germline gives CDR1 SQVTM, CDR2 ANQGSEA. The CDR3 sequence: CSAFSGGGNEKLFF. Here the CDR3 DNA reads TGCAGCGCTTTCTCGGGTGGGGGAAATGAAAAACTGTTTTTT.

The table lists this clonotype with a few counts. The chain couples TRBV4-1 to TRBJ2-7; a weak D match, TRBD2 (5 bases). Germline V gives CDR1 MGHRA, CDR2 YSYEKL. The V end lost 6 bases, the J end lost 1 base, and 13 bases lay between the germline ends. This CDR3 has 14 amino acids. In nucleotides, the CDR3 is TGCGCCAGCAGGTTAACTCGGGGATCCTACGAGCAGTACTTC. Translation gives CASRLTRGSYEQYF.

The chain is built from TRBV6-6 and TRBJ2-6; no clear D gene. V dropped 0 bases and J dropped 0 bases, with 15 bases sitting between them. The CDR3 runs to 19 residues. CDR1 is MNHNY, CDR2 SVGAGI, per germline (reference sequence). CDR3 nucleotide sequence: TGTGCCAGCAGTTACTCTACCCATCTTCCGATCTCTGGGGCCAACGTCCTGACTTTC. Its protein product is CASSYSTHLPISGANVLTF.

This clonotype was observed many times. The CDR3 region is CASSRGGQSYNEQFF. In DNA form, the CDR3 reads TGTGCCAGCAGCCGCGGAGGGCAATCCTACAATGAGCAGTTCTTC. This rearrangement joins TRBV11-1 to TRBJ2-1; maybe TRBD2 (6 bases). Germline lookup yields CDR1 SGHAT and CDR2 FQDESV (reference sequence). Trimming removed 5 bases from V and 1 base from J, with 12 bases in between. CDR3 size: 15 residues.

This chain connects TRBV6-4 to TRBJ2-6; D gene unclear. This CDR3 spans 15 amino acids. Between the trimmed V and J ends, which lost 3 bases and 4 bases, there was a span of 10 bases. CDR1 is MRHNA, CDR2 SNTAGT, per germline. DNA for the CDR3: TGTGCCAGCAGTGAACGTGCAACGGGGGCCAACGTCCTGACTTTC. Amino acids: CASSERATGANVLTF.

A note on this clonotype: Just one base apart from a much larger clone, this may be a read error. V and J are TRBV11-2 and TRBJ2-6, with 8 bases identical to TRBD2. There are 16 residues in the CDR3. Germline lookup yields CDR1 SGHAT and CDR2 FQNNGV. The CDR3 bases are TGTGCCAGCAGCGAGCGGGAGTTGGCTGGGGTCAACGTCCTGACTTTC. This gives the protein CASSERELAGVNVLTF.

CDR3 nucleotide sequence: TGTGCCAGCGGACTGGAGCCCCTTCAGCCCCAGCATTTT. Its translation: CASGLEPLQPQHF. The chain combines TRBV12-3 or TRBV12-4 with TRBJ1-5, with unresolved D. This CDR3 comprises 13 residues. V lost 8 bases and J lost 6, with 14 bases in between.

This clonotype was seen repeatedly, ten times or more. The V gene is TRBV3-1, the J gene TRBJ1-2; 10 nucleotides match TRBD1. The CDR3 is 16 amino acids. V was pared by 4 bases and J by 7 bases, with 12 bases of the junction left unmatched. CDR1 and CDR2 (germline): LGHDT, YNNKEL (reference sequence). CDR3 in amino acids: CASSPDTTGGISGYTF. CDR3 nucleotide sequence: TGTGCCAGCAGCCCGGATACGACAGGGGGCATCTCTGGCTACACCTTC.

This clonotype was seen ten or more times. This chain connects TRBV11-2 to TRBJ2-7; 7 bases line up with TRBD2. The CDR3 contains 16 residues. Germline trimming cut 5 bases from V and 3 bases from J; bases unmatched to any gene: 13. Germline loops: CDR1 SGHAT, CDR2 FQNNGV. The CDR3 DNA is TGTGCCAGCAGCCCGAAGGTGGGGAGGGTAGTCTACGAGCAGTACTTC. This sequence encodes CASSPKVGRVVYEQYF.

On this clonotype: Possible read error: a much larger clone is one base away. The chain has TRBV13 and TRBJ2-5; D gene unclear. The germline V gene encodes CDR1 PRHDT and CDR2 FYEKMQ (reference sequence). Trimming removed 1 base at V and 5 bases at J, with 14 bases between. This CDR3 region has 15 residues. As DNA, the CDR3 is TGTGCCAGCAGCTTAGCCGGGCTTACAAGGGAGACCCAGTACTTC. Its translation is CASSLAGLTRETQYF.

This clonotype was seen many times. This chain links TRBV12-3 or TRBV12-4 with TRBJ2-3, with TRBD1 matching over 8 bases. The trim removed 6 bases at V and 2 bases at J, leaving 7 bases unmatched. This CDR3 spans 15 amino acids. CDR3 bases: TGTGCCAGCAGCCCGCAGGGGGCGTACACAGATACGCAGTATTTT. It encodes CASSPQGAYTDTQYF.

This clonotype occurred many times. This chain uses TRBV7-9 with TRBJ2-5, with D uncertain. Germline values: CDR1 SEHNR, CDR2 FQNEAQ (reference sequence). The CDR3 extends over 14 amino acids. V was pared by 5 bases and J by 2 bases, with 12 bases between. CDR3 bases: TGTGCCAGCAGCCCGACCGTGGGACAAGAGACCCAGTACTTC. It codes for CASSPTVGQETQYF. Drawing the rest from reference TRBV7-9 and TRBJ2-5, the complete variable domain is DTGVSQNPRHKITKRGQNVTFRCDPISEHNRLYWYRQTLGQGPEFLTYFQNEAQLEKSRLLSDRFSAERPKGSFSTLEIQRTEQGDSAMYLCASSPTVGQETQYFGPGTRLLVL.

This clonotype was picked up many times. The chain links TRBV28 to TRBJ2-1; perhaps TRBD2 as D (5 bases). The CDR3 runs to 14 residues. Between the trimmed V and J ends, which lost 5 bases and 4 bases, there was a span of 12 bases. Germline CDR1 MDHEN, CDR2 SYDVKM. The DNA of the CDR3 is TGTGCCAGCAGTCCCCTGCGCGGGTACAATGAGCAGTTCTTC. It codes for CASSPLRGYNEQFF.

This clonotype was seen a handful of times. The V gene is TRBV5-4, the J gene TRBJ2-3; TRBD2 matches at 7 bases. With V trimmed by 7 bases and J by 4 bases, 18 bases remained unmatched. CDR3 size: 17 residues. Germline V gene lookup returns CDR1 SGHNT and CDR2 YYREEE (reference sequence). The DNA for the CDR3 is TGTGCCAGCGAATCCTTGACTAGCACTACCGCGGCAGATACGCAGTATTTT. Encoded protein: CASESLTSTTAADTQYF.

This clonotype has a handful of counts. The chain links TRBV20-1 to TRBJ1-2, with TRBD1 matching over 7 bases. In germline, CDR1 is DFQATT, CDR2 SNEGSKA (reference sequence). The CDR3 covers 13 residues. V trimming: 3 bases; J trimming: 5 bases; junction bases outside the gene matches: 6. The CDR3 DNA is TGCAGTGCTAGCGACAGGGTTGGGTATGGCTACACCTTC. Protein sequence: CSASDRVGYGYTF.

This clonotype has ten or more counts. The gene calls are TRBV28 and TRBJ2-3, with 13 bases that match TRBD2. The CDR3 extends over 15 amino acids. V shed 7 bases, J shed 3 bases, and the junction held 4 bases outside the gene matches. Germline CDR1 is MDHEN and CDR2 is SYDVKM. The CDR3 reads CASTQLAGGTDTQYF. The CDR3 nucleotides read TGTGCCAGCACCCAACTAGCGGGAGGGACAGATACGCAGTATTTT. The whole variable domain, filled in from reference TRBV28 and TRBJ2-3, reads DVKVTQSSRYLVKRTGEKVFLECVQDMDHENMFWYRQDPGLGLRLIYFSYDVKMKEKGDIPEGYSVSREKKERFSLILESASTNQTSMYLCASTQLAGGTDTQYFGPGTRLTVL.

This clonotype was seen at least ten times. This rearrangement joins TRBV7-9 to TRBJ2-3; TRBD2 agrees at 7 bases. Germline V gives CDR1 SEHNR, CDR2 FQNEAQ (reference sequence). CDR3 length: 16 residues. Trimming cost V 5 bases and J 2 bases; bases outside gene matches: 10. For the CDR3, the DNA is TGTGCCAGCAGCCCGATAATTCGGGGGGACACAGATACGCAGTATTTT. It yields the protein CASSPIIRGDTDTQYF.

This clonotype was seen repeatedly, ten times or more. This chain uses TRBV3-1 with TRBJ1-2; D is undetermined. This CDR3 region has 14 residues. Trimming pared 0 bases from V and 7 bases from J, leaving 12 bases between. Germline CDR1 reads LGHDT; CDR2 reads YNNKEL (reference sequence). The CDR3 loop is CASSQDNVLSGYTF. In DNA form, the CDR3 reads TGTGCCAGCAGCCAAGACAATGTCCTCAGTGGCTACACCTTC.

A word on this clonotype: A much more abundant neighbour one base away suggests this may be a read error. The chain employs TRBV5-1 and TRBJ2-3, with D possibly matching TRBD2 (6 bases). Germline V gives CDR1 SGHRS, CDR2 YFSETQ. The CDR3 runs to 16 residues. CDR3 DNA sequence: TGCGCCAGCAGCTGGGGGGACTTAGCCAGCACAGATACGCACTATTTT. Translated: CASSWGDLASTDTHYF. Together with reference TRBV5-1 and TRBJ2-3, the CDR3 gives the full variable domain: KAGVTQTPRYLIKTRGQQVTLSCSPISGHRSVSWYQQTPGQGLQFLFEYFSETQRNKGNFPGRFSGRQFSNSRSEMNVSTLELGDSALYLCASSWGDLASTDTHYFGPGTRLTVL.

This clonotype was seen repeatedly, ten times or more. For the CDR3, the DNA is TGTGCCAGCAGTGGAGATAACAGAGATTATGGCTACACCTTC. Translating it yields CASSGDNRDYGYTF. This chain links TRBV2 with TRBJ1-2; no clear D gene. Looked up from germline, CDR1 is SNHLY and CDR2 is FYNNEI. This CDR3 has 14 residues. The ends were cut back, 4 bases at V and 5 bases at J, with 14 bases in the middle.

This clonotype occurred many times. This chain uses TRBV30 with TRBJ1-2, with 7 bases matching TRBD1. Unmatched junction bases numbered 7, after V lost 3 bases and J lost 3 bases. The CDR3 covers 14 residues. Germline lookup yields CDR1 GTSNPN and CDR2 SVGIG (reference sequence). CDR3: CAWRHRGGDYGYTF. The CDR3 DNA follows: TGTGCCTGGAGGCACAGGGGTGGTGACTATGGCTACACCTTC.

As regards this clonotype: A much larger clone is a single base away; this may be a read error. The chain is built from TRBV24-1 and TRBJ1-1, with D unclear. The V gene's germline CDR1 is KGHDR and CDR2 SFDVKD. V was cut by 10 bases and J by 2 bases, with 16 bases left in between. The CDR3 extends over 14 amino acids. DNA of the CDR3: TGTGCCACGATGGCCGGCGGCAGAAACACTGAAGCTTTCTTT. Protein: CATMAGGRNTEAFF.